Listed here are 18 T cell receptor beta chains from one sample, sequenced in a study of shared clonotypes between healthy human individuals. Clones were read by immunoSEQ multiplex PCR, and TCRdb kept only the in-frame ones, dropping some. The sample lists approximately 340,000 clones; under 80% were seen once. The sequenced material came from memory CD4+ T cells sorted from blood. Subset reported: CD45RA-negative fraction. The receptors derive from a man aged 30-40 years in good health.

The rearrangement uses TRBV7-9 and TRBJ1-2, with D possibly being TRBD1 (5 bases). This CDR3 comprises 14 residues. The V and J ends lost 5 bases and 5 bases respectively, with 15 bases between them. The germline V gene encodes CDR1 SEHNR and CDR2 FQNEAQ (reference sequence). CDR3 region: CASSTEQVWYGYTF. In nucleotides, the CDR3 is TGTGCCAGCAGCACCGAACAGGTTTGGTATGGCTACACCTTC.

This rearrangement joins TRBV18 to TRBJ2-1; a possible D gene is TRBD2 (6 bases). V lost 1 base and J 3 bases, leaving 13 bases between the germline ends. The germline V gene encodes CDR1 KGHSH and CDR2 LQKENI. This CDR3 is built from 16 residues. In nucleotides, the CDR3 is TGTGCCAGCTCACCACTTGCTAACGGGAGCTACAATGAGCAGTTCTTC. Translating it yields CASSPLANGSYNEQFF.

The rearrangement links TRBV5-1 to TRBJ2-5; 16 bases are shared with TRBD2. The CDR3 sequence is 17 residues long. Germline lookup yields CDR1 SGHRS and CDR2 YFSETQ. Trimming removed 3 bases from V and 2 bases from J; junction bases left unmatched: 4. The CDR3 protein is CASSSGLAGGKQETQYF. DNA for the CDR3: TGCGCCAGCAGCTCGGGACTAGCGGGAGGGAAACAAGAGACCCAGTACTTC.

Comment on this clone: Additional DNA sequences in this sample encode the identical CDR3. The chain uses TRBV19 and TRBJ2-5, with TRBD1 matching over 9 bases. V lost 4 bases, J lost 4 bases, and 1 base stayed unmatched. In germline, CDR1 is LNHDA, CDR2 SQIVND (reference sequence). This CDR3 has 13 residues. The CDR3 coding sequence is TGTGCCAGTAGTAGGACAGGGGCAGAGACCCAGTACTTC. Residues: CASSRTGAETQYF.

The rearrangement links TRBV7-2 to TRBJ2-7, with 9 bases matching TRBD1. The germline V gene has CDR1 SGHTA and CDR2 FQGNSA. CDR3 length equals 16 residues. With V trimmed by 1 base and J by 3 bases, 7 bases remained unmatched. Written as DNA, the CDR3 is TGTGCCAGCAGCTTAGTTCCGACAGGGGGAGGCTACGAGCAGTACTTC. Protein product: CASSLVPTGGGYEQYF.

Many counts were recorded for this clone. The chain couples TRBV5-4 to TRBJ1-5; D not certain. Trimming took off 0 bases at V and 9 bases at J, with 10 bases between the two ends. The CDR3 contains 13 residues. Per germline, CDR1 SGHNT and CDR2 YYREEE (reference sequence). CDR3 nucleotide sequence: TGTGCCAGCAGCTTGGATTCTATGGGGCCCCAGCATTTT. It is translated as CASSLDSMGPQHF.

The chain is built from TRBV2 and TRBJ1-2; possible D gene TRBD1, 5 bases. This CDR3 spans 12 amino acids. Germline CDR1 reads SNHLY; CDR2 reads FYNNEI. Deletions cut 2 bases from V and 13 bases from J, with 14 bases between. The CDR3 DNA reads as TGTGCCAGCAGTGAATGGACATCTGAGCGCACCTTC. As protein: CASSEWTSERTF.

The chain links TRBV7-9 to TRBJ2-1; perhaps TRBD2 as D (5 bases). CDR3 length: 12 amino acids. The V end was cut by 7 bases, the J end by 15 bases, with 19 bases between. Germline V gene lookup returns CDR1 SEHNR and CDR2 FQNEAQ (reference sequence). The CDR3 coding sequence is TGTGCCAGCACCCGTTCGGGGAGACATTGGTTCTTC. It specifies CASTRSGRHWFF.

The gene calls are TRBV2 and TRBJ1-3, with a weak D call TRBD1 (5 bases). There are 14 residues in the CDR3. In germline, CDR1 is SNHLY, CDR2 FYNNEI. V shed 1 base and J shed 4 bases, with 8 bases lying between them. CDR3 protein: CASSEGGRGNTIYF. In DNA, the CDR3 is TGTGCCAGCAGTGAAGGGGGACGGGGAAACACCATATATTTT.

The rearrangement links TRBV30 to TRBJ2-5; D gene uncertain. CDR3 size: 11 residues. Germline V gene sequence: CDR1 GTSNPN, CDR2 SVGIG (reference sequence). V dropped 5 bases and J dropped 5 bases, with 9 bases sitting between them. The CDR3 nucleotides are TGTGCCTGGGGGAACTCCGAGACCCAGTACTTC. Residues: CAWGNSETQYF. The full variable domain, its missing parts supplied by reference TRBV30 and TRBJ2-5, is SQTIHQWPATLVQPVGSPLSLECTVEGTSNPNLYWYRQAAGRGLQLLFYSVGIGQISSEVPQNLSASRPQDRQFILSSKKLLLSDSGFYLCAWGNSETQYFGPGTRLLVL.

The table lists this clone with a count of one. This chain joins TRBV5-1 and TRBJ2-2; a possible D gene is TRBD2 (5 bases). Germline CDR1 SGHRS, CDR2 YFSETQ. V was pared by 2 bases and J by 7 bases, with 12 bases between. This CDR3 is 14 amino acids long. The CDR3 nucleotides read TGCGCCAGCAGCTTTCGGGGTCTTGGCGGGGAGCTGTTTTTT. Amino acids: CASSFRGLGGELFF.

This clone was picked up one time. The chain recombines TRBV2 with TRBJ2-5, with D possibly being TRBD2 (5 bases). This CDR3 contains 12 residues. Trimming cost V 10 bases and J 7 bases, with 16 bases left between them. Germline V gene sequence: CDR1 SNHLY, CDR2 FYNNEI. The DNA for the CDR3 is TGTGCCACCTCGCGGCTAGCAGGGACCCAGTACTTC. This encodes CATSRLAGTQYF.

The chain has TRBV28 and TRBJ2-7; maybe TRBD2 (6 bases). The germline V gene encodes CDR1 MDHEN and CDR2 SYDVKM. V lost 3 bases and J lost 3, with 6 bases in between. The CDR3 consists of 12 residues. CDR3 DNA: TGTGCCAGCAGTTTGCGGGACTACGAGCAGTACTTC. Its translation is CASSLRDYEQYF.

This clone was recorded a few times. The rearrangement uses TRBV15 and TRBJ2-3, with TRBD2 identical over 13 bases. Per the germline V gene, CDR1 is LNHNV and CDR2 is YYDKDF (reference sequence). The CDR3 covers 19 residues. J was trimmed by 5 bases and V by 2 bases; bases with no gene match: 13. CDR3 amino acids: CATSRRRTSGRLAVDTQYF. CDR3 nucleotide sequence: TGTGCCACCAGCAGAAGAAGGACTAGCGGGAGATTAGCTGTAGATACGCAGTATTTT.

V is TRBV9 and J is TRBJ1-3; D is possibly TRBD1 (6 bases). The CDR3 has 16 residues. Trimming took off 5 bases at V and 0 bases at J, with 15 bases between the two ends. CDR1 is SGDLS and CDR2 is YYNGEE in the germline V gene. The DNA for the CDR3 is TGTGCCAGCAGTCCGACAGGTGGGGCCTCTGGAAACACCATATATTTT. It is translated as CASSPTGGASGNTIYF.

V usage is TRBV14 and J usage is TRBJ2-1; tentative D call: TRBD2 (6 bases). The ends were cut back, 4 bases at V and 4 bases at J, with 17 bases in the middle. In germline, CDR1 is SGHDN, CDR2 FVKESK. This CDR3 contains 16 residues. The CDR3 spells CASSPYWRGPYNEQFF. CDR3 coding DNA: TGTGCCAGCAGCCCTTACTGGCGGGGCCCGTACAATGAGCAGTTCTTC.

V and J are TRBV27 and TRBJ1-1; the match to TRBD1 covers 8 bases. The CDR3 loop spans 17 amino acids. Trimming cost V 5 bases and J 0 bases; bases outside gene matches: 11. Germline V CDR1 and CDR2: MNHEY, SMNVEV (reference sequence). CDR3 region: CASSHLATGEMNTEAFF. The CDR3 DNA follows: TGTGCCAGCAGTCACCTGGCGACAGGGGAAATGAACACTGAAGCTTTCTTT.

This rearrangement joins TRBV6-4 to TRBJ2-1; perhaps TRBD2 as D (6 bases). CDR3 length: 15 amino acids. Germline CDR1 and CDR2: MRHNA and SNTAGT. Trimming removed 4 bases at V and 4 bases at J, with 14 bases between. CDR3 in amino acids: CASSGRDGGYNEQFF. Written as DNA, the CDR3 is TGTGCCAGCAGTGGAAGGGACGGGGGTTACAATGAGCAGTTCTTC.